This T cell receptor beta chain was sequenced during a study of identical twins. This clonotype was detected a few times. What it binds is not known. Study outcomes and limitations: Possibly, invariant MAIT and iNKT cells partly confounded zero-insertion analyses. Shared out-of-frame alpha sequences (those common to twins) showed excess low generation probability.

This CDR3 region has 14 residues. Germline V CDR1 and CDR2: SGHRS, YFSETQ. With V trimmed by 5 bases and J by 6 bases, 6 bases remained unmatched. TCRdb re-derived calls from the 5' RACE reads in MiXCR, one entry per CDR3 protein. Altogether approximately 700,000 distinct CDR3 sequences are present, approximately 18% being singletons, with the ten largest covering about 12%. These data are also associated with another study on T cells expressing NK-cell markers. Turning to that study: Six or seven donors had dominant NKG2C+ clonotypes that comprised roughly 1.0-7.5% of their CD8+ T cells. It was still unclear whether expanded NKG2C+ T cell clones were HCMV specific.

The specimen was PBMCs. The sequence derives from a woman between 18 and 30 years old in good health. The chain recombines TRBV5-1 with TRBJ1-4, with TRBD1 identical over 8 bases. The CDR3 loop reads CASSSGGADEKLFF. The CDR3 DNA is TGCGCCAGCAGTTCAGGGGGCGCGGATGAAAAACTGTTTTTT.